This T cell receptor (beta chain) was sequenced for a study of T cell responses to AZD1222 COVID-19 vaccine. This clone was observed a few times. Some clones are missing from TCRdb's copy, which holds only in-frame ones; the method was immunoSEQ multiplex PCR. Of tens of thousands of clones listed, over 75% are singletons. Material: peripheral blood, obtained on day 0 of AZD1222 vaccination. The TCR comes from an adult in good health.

The CDR3 coding sequence is TGTGCCAGCCGGACCCTTTTGTCCAATGAGCAGTTCTTC. Translation: CASRTLLSNEQFF. This chain uses TRBV28 with TRBJ2-1; no reliable D call. CDR1 is MDHEN and CDR2 is SYDVKM in the germline V gene. Trimming took off 8 bases at V and 6 bases at J, with 14 bases between the two ends. There are 13 residues in the CDR3.